Following are 8 T cell receptor beta chains from one sample sequenced in a study of CD8 T cells in ankylosing spondylitis. TCRdb re-analysed the 5' RACE reads in MiXCR, keeping a single row per CDR3 protein. The sample records tens of thousands of distinct CDR3 sequences, 25% to 35% being singletons. The sequencing sample was made of blood, either unsorted or a sorted T cell fraction (not recorded which). These receptors originate from a male donor with ankylosing spondylitis or in good health (not recorded which).

V gene TRBV7-2 combines with J gene TRBJ1-6; D is ambiguous. This CDR3 is built from 17 residues. Trimming shortened V by 6 bases and J by 5 bases, and 20 bases separated the two germline ends. Per germline, CDR1 SGHTA and CDR2 FQGNSA. DNA for the CDR3: TGTGCCAGCAGTATACCGGGTCACCAAACCCATAATTCACCCCTCCACTTT. Its translation is CASSIPGHQTHNSPLHF.

There are a few counts of this clonotype. The rearrangement joins TRBV9 to TRBJ1-5; 7 bases agree with TRBD1. V was clipped by 0 bases and J by 6 bases; unmatched bases: 6. This CDR3 contains 15 residues. Per germline, CDR1 SGDLS and CDR2 YYNGEE. The DNA of the CDR3 is TGTGCCAGCAGCGTAGGACAGGGAGTGGGTCAGCCCCAGCATTTT. Translated: CASSVGQGVGQPQHF.

This clonotype showed up just a few times. The V gene is TRBV4-1, the J gene TRBJ2-1; D is undetermined. CDR3 size: 20 residues. Germline V gene sequence: CDR1 MGHRA, CDR2 YSYEKL. V dropped 0 bases and J dropped 0 bases, with 21 bases sitting between them. DNA of the CDR3: TGCGCCAGCAGCCAAGATTTTTCGGACCTGACCCCTTACTCCTACAATGAGCAGTTCTTC. Protein product: CASSQDFSDLTPYSYNEQFF.

This clonotype was counted between two and nine times. The chain links TRBV25-1 to TRBJ1-5, with 7 bases that match TRBD1. This CDR3 is built from 12 residues. Germline V gene lookup returns CDR1 MGHDK and CDR2 SYGVNS. The V segment lost 10 bases and the J segment 3 bases; nucleotides outside the gene matches: 3. The DNA for the CDR3 is TGTGCCATCAGGGGGGACAATCAGCCCCAGCATTTT. Translation: CAIRGDNQPQHF.

The chain has TRBV20-1 and TRBJ2-7; the D call may be TRBD1 or TRBD2 (5 bases each). The V end was cut by 4 bases, the J end by 5 bases, with 12 bases between. The CDR3 consists of 12 residues. CDR1 is DFQATT, CDR2 SNEGSKA, per germline (reference sequence). CDR3: CSAKQGVDEQYF. CDR3 bases: TGCAGTGCTAAGCAGGGAGTCGACGAGCAGTACTTC.

Many counts were recorded for this clonotype. The chain employs TRBV9 and TRBJ1-3; D is possibly TRBD1 (6 bases). This CDR3 is built from 15 residues. V was shortened by 0 bases and J by 3 bases, with 10 bases between the two germline ends. Germline assignment: CDR1 SGDLS and CDR2 YYNGEE. CDR3 sequence reads: CASSVVPGDGNTIYF. The CDR3 coding sequence is TGTGCCAGCAGCGTAGTACCAGGGGATGGAAACACCATATATTTT.

This clonotype was found a few times. This sequence joins TRBV4-1 and TRBJ2-1; D unresolved. CDR1 MGHRA and CDR2 YSYEKL come from the germline V gene. The length of the CDR3 is 13 residues. Trimming took 4 bases from V and 7 from J, leaving 11 bases between them. The chain's CDR3 is CASSPNLRNEQFF. DNA of the CDR3: TGCGCCAGCAGCCCAAACCTAAGGAATGAGCAGTTCTTC.

This clonotype was observed a few times. The chain carries TRBV24-1 and TRBJ2-3, with 7 bases lining up with TRBD1. The germline CDR1 and CDR2 sequences are KGHDR and SFDVKD. J was trimmed by 2 bases and V by 3 bases; bases with no gene match: 4. CDR3 length: 15 residues. The chain's CDR3 is CATSDPDRDTDTQYF. Here the CDR3 DNA reads TGTGCCACCAGTGATCCTGACAGGGACACAGATACGCAGTATTTT.